A selection of T cell receptor beta chains follows, all from one sample in a study of control samples from healthy donors and cancer patients. Sequenced by immunoSEQ multiplex PCR; TCRdb stores in-frame clones only, minus some. This sample yields 120,000 or so clones, of which 75% to 95% are seen a single time; roughly 2.5% belongs to the top ten. The sample consisted of blood. The source of these receptors is a young man in good health. CDR3s include the opening cysteine and the closing phenylalanine or tryptophan. The D gene is left open where the match is weak. Where a row states a size, it is once, few, many or the class of an expanded clone; other rows omit it.

clone size	V gene	D gene	J gene	CDR3 protein	CDR3 DNA
NA	TRBV5-8	NA	TRBJ1-2	CASSLTGTNYGYTF	TGTGCCAGCAGCTTGACCGGAACTAACTATGGCTACACCTTC
NA	TRBV4-3	NA	TRBJ1-5	CASSQDWWEYSNQPQHF	TGCGCCAGCAGCCAAGATTGGTGGGAGTATAGCAATCAGCCCCAGCATTTT
NA	TRBV9	NA	TRBJ2-6	CASKDSGANVLTF	TGTGCCAGCAAAGACTCTGGGGCCAACGTCCTGACTTTC
NA	TRBV20-1	TRBD2	TRBJ2-5	CSASPTSGAITQYF	TGCAGTGCTAGTCCGACTAGCGGGGCCATAACCCAGTACTTC
NA	TRBV18	NA	TRBJ1-4	CASSSGNTSEKLFF	TGTGCCAGCTCGTCAGGGAATACGAGTGAAAAACTGTTTTTT
NA	TRBV30	NA	TRBJ2-7	CAWSRDYEQYF	TGTGCCTGGAGCAGGGACTACGAGCAGTACTTC
NA	TRBV19	TRBD1	TRBJ2-1	CASTDPTGGAYNEQFF	TGTGCCAGTACCGACCCGACAGGGGGCGCTTACAATGAGCAGTTCTTC
NA	TRBV5-8	TRBD2	TRBJ2-1	CASSLWVSGSSYNEQFF	TGTGCCAGCAGCTTGTGGGTTAGCGGGAGTTCCTACAATGAGCAGTTCTTC
NA	TRBV9	NA	TRBJ2-3	CASSVGAAGGDTQYF	TGTGCCAGCAGCGTAGGAGCGGCCGGGGGAGATACGCAGTATTTT
NA	TRBV11-3	NA	TRBJ1-2	CASSFLQGSDYGYTF	TGTGCCAGCAGCTTCCTACAGGGATCGGACTATGGCTACACCTTC
NA	TRBV11-3	NA	TRBJ2-6	CASSRGASGANVLTF	TGTGCCAGCAGTAGGGGGGCCTCTGGGGCCAACGTCCTGACTTTC
NA	TRBV4-1	NA	TRBJ1-1	CASSQDRREGRLPDTEAFF	TGCGCCAGCAGCCAAGACCGTAGGGAGGGGCGACTCCCGGACACTGAAGCTTTCTTT
NA	TRBV6-5	NA	TRBJ1-3	CASRDPRTAGNTIYF	TGTGCCAGCAGAGACCCCCGGACAGCTGGAAACACCATATATTTT
NA	TRBV28	NA	TRBJ2-7	CASSTTGPYEQYF	TGTGCCAGCAGTACGACAGGTCCCTACGAGCAGTACTTC
NA	TRBV4-1	NA	TRBJ1-4	CATSGEKLFF	TGCGCCACTAGTGGGGAAAAACTGTTTTTT
NA	TRBV29-1	NA	TRBJ1-2	CSGGTVQGGYTF	TGCAGCGGAGGGACCGTACAAGGTGGCTACACCTTC
NA	TRBV10-3	NA	TRBJ2-5	CAISEFKGGPQETQYF	TGTGCCATCAGTGAGTTTAAGGGGGGGCCCCAAGAGACCCAGTACTTC
NA	TRBV12-3/TRBV12-4	NA	TRBJ2-1	CASSSRIYNEQFF	TGTGCCAGCAGTTCTAGGATTTACAATGAGCAGTTCTTC
many	TRBV28	TRBD1	TRBJ2-7	CASTAAGTGVGEQYF	TGTGCCAGCACCGCCGCCGGGACAGGGGTAGGCGAGCAGTACTTC
NA	TRBV7-2	TRBD2	TRBJ2-3	CASSRRTSGSRSDTQYF	TGTGCCAGCAGCCGGCGGACTAGCGGGAGTAGGTCGGATACGCAGTATTTT
NA	TRBV30	NA	TRBJ1-5	CAWSSENQGPQHF	TGTGCCTGGAGTTCCGAGAATCAGGGTCCCCAGCATTTT
NA	TRBV27	NA	TRBJ1-4	CASSLTAANEKLFF	TGTGCCAGCAGTTTAACGGCTGCCAATGAAAAACTGTTTTTT
NA	TRBV2	NA	TRBJ1-1	CASSVAQRNTEAFF	TGTGCCAGCTCGGTCGCACAGAGGAACACTGAAGCTTTCTTT
NA	TRBV30	NA	TRBJ2-2	CAWSVLSPNTGELFF	TGTGCCTGGAGTGTACTGTCCCCGAACACCGGGGAGCTGTTTTTT
NA	TRBV11-2	TRBD1	TRBJ2-7	CASSHNRDRVGEQYF	TGTGCCAGCAGCCACAACCGGGACAGGGTTGGCGAGCAGTACTTC
NA	TRBV5-1	TRBD1	TRBJ1-1	CASSWTGGTEAFF	TGCGCCAGCAGCTGGACAGGGGGCACTGAAGCTTTCTTT
NA	TRBV6-5	NA	TRBJ2-5	CASKAGDETQYF	TGTGCCAGCAAGGCAGGGGACGAGACCCAGTACTTC
NA	TRBV5-6	NA	TRBJ2-5	CASSGEGQPQETQYF	TGTGCCAGCAGCGGTGAAGGACAGCCTCAAGAGACCCAGTACTTC
NA	TRBV9	NA	TRBJ1-6	CASSVVAGVNSPLHF	TGTGCCAGCAGCGTAGTGGCAGGAGTTAATTCACCCCTCCACTTT
NA	TRBV11-3	NA	TRBJ2-5	CASSSRDGQETQYF	TGTGCCAGCAGCTCCCGGGACGGGCAAGAGACCCAGTACTTC
NA	TRBV5-1	NA	TRBJ1-1	CASSLNGEPDTEAFF	TGCGCCAGCAGCTTGAATGGGGAGCCGGACACTGAAGCTTTCTTT
NA	TRBV18	TRBD1	TRBJ2-7	CASSQGQGRYEQYF	TGTGCCAGCTCTCAAGGACAGGGACGCTACGAGCAGTACTTC
NA	TRBV2	TRBD1	TRBJ2-7	CAKNRDRGAYEQYF	TGTGCCAAGAACCGGGACAGGGGAGCCTACGAGCAGTACTTC
NA	TRBV15	TRBD1	TRBJ1-5	CATSSLTGGGQPQHF	TGTGCCACCAGCAGCTTGACAGGGGGTGGGCAGCCCCAGCATTTT
NA	TRBV4-3	TRBD2	TRBJ2-1	CASSQEISGRVGEQFF	TGCGCCAGCAGCCAAGAGATTAGCGGGAGAGTGGGTGAGCAGTTCTTC
NA	TRBV7-3	TRBD2	TRBJ2-1	CASSTSGGYNEQFF	TGTGCCAGCAGTACTAGCGGGGGGTACAATGAGCAGTTCTTC
NA	TRBV9	NA	TRBJ2-3	CASSVGVRDHTDTQYF	TGTGCCAGCAGCGTAGGGGTGCGGGACCATACAGATACGCAGTATTTT
NA	TRBV3-1/TRBV3-2	TRBD2	TRBJ2-7	CASSQDSSGDSYEQYF	TGTGCCAGCAGCCAAGATTCTAGCGGGGACTCCTACGAGCAGTACTTC
NA	TRBV28	NA	TRBJ1-2	CASSSYRETYGYTF	TGTGCCAGCAGTTCCTACAGGGAGACCTATGGCTACACCTTC
NA	TRBV4-3	NA	TRBJ2-3	CASSQDPGVGTDTQYF	TGCGCCAGCAGCCAAGACCCGGGAGTGGGCACAGATACGCAGTATTTT
few	TRBV21-1	NA	TRBJ2-5	CANSGLGETQYF	TGTGCCAACTCCGGGTTGGGAGAGACCCAGTACTTC
NA	TRBV19	TRBD1	TRBJ1-2	CASTLQGAGYGYTF	TGTGCCAGTACTCTACAGGGGGCAGGGTATGGCTACACCTTC
NA	TRBV18	TRBD1	TRBJ1-5	CASSDGTGSNQPQHF	TGTGCCAGCTCAGACGGGACAGGTAGCAATCAGCCCCAGCATTTT
NA	TRBV11-3	NA	TRBJ2-3	CASSGPWEATDTQYF	TGTGCCAGCAGCGGGCCGTGGGAAGCCACAGATACGCAGTATTTT